This entry describes one T cell receptor beta chain. In the authors' methods: Scientists estimated how many nucleated cells there were by amplifying reference gene primers. Measured with immunoSEQ multiplex PCR; TCRdb has only the in-frame clones, and not every one. Clone size and V and J calls were adopted from that table, with D and trimming inferred from the DNA. The table has about 260,000 clones, 75% to 90% seen once. With V trimmed by 2 bases and J by 6 bases, 3 bases remained unmatched. CDR3 length equals 14 residues. Germline CDR1 SGHRS, CDR2 YFSETQ. The data are from a study of blood T cell repertoires in COVID-19. About the research overall: Some COVID-19 samples were acute and others convalescent; all came from the United States, Italy and Spain. Sample material is recorded as cDNA or gDNA derived from T cells, B-cell-depleted T cells, or PBMCs.

This chain uses TRBV5-1 with TRBJ1-4; 8 bases align to TRBD1. The sequence was collected from a man aged 25 to 40 with active or convalescent COVID-19. What was sequenced was peripheral blood. CDR3 residues: CASSFSGGDEKLFF. The CDR3 coding sequence is TGCGCCAGCAGCTTCTCAGGGGGCGATGAAAAACTGTTTTTT.